These 32 T cell receptor beta chains share one sample of origin, sequenced in a study of T cell changes during pregnancy in multiple sclerosis. Generated by immunoSEQ multiplex PCR, the TCRdb table keeps only in-frame clones and is missing some. The table has roughly 84,000 clones, roughly 93% seen once; the top ten hold more than 1.1%. The specimen was peripheral blood, collected in the third trimester of pregnancy. These receptors originate from a female donor in good health, enrolled as a control in a pregnancy study.

The chain combines TRBV18 with TRBJ2-7, with a tentative D call TRBD1 (6 bases). The CDR3 loop spans 13 amino acids. The V end was cut by 5 bases, the J end by 0 bases, with 8 bases between. CDR1 is KGHSH and CDR2 is LQKENI in the germline V gene. The CDR3 region has the DNA TGTGCCAGCTCAGAGACAGGCTCCTACGAGCAGTACTTC. It specifies CASSETGSYEQYF.

The chain has TRBV28 and TRBJ2-7; tentatively, D is TRBD2 (5 bases). This CDR3 region has 16 residues. The germline V and J ends were trimmed by 1 base and 3 bases, with 16 bases remaining between them. CDR1 is MDHEN and CDR2 is SYDVKM in the germline V gene. CDR3 nucleotides: TGTGCCAGCAGTTTATTTGGGTTGGCGGGCCACTACGAGCAGTACTTC. This codes for CASSLFGLAGHYEQYF. Full variable domain (remainder filled in from reference TRBV28 and TRBJ2-7): DVKVTQSSRYLVKRTGEKVFLECVQDMDHENMFWYRQDPGLGLRLIYFSYDVKMKEKGDIPEGYSVSREKKERFSLILESASTNQTSMYLCASSLFGLAGHYEQYFGPGTRLTVT.

The J gene is TRBJ2-2, the V gene TRBV28; D possibly corresponds to TRBD2 (6 bases). V was shortened by 11 bases and J by 3 bases, with 16 bases between the two germline ends. The CDR3 runs 14 residues. Germline V gene sequence: CDR1 MDHEN, CDR2 SYDVKM. The CDR3 protein is CASRAGSDTGELFF. The CDR3 DNA reads as TGTGCCTCCCGGGCGGGATCGGACACCGGGGAGCTGTTTTTT.

The chain combines TRBV6-5 with TRBJ1-3; tentative D call: TRBD1 (5 bases). Trimming pared 2 bases from V and 2 bases from J, leaving 7 bases between. In germline, CDR1 is MNHEY, CDR2 SVGAGI. This CDR3 is 14 amino acids long. CDR3 amino acids: CASSYAGTGNTIYF. The CDR3 DNA sequence: TGTGCCAGCAGTTACGCAGGGACTGGAAACACCATATATTTT.

This clone is a singleton in its sample. The chain has TRBV7-9 and TRBJ1-4; TRBD1 matches at 9 bases. Germline CDR1 and CDR2: SEHNR and FQNEAQ (reference sequence). CDR3 length: 15 amino acids. J gave up 8 bases and V 7 bases, and 11 bases lay outside the gene matches. The CDR3 DNA is TGTGCCAGCACCCTTACAGGGGGCGGTGAGGAAAAACTGTTTTTT. It specifies CASTLTGGGEEKLFF. The variable domain in full, with the rest retrieved from reference TRBV7-9 and TRBJ1-4, is DTGVSQNPRHKITKRGQNVTFRCDPISEHNRLYWYRQTLGQGPEFLTYFQNEAQLEKSRLLSDRFSAERPKGSFSTLEIQRTEQGDSAMYLCASTLTGGGEEKLFFGSGTQLSVL.

The genes are TRBV7-9 and TRBJ2-3, with D tentatively TRBD2 (6 bases). The germline V gene encodes CDR1 SEHNR and CDR2 FQNEAQ (reference sequence). The V and J ends lost 5 bases and 6 bases respectively, with 15 bases between them. This CDR3 region has 14 residues. DNA of the CDR3: TGTGCCAGCAGCCCCTCTAGCGTTGGGGATACGCAGTATTTT. It specifies CASSPSSVGDTQYF. Filled out from reference TRBV7-9 and TRBJ2-3, the complete variable domain reads DTGVSQNPRHKITKRGQNVTFRCDPISEHNRLYWYRQTLGQGPEFLTYFQNEAQLEKSRLLSDRFSAERPKGSFSTLEIQRTEQGDSAMYLCASSPSSVGDTQYFGPGTRLTVL.

The CDR3 loop reads CASSEWQGYEQYF. CDR3 nucleotide sequence: TGTGCCAGCAGTGAGTGGCAGGGGTACGAGCAGTACTTC. The chain is built from TRBV2 and TRBJ2-7, with a tentative D call TRBD1 (6 bases). The germline V gene has CDR1 SNHLY and CDR2 FYNNEI. V lost 3 bases to trimming and J lost 4 bases, with 10 bases between them. The CDR3 loop spans 13 amino acids. Supplemented by reference TRBV2 and TRBJ2-7, the full variable domain reads EPEVTQTPSHQVTQMGQEVILRCVPISNHLYFYWYRQILGQKVEFLVSFYNNEISEKSEIFDDQFSVERPDGSNFTLKIRSTKLEDSAMYFCASSEWQGYEQYFGPGTRLTVT.

The V gene is TRBV2, the J gene TRBJ2-7; TRBD1 aligns across 11 bases. The junction had 10 bases not matched to a gene; V was cut back by 6 bases and J by 3 bases. Germline values: CDR1 SNHLY, CDR2 FYNNEI. The CDR3 runs to 16 residues. The CDR3 DNA follows: TGTGCCAGCAGAATCGGACAGGGGGCTTTACTCTACGAGCAGTACTTC. This codes for CASRIGQGALLYEQYF.

There are a few counts of this clone. This sequence joins TRBV2 and TRBJ2-1; 7 positions agree with TRBD2. The CDR3 totals 16 residues. Trimming took 6 bases from V and 7 from J; bases not matched to a gene: 15. The germline V gene has CDR1 SNHLY and CDR2 FYNNEI. This chain's CDR3 is CASSRAAHPSGNEQFF. CDR3 DNA sequence: TGTGCCAGCAGCCGGGCAGCTCACCCTAGCGGAAATGAGCAGTTCTTC.

V is TRBV7-8 and J is TRBJ2-7; no definite D call. The CDR3 consists of 14 residues. Germline CDR1 and CDR2: SGHVS and FQNEAQ. V was trimmed by 4 bases and J by 1 base, leaving 11 bases between them. The CDR3 region is CASSWYRDSYEQYF. The CDR3 nucleotides are TGTGCCAGCAGCTGGTATCGAGATTCCTACGAGCAGTACTTC.

The chain uses TRBV5-1 and TRBJ2-5; 7 bases match TRBD1. CDR3 size: 14 residues. The germline V gene has CDR1 SGHRS and CDR2 YFSETQ. V shed 4 bases and J 3 bases; nucleotides not matched to a gene: 6. CDR3 sequence: CASSDAGTEETQYF. CDR3 nucleotides: TGCGCCAGCAGCGACGCCGGGACAGAAGAGACCCAGTACTTC.

This chain uses TRBV5-1 with TRBJ2-1; D is uncertain. Germline lookup yields CDR1 SGHRS and CDR2 YFSETQ. V lost 0 bases and J 6 bases, leaving 13 bases between the germline ends. The CDR3 loop spans 15 amino acids. For the CDR3, the DNA is TGCGCCAGCAGCTTGGGTAGTTTTAGAACCAATGAGCAGTTCTTC. It translates to CASSLGSFRTNEQFF. The whole variable domain, filled in from reference TRBV5-1 and TRBJ2-1, reads KAGVTQTPRYLIKTRGQQVTLSCSPISGHRSVSWYQQTPGQGLQFLFEYFSETQRNKGNFPGRFSGRQFSNSRSEMNVSTLELGDSALYLCASSLGSFRTNEQFFGPGTRLTVL.

This chain joins TRBV5-1 and TRBJ2-5, with 7 bases aligning to TRBD2. V dropped 0 bases and J dropped 5; count of bases not matched to a gene: 10. The germline V gene encodes CDR1 SGHRS and CDR2 YFSETQ. CDR3 length: 16 amino acids. The CDR3 bases are TGCGCCAGCAGCTTGGGTGCGGCTAGCGGTGGGGAGACCCAGTACTTC. Translation: CASSLGAASGGETQYF.

The rearrangement joins TRBV20-1 to TRBJ2-7, with D possibly being TRBD1 (5 bases). CDR3 length: 10 residues. In germline, CDR1 is DFQATT, CDR2 SNEGSKA (reference sequence). V was clipped by 4 bases and J by 7 bases, with 8 bases between them. The CDR3 DNA sequence: TGCAGTGCTACGAGACAGGAGCAGTACTTC. Protein sequence: CSATRQEQYF.

This rearrangement joins TRBV7-2 to TRBJ2-1; TRBD2 matches at 7 bases. Per germline, CDR1 SGHTA and CDR2 FQGNSA. V shed 0 bases and J 5 bases; nucleotides not matched to a gene: 7. CDR3 length: 16 amino acids. As DNA, the CDR3 is TGTGCCAGCAGCTTAGCCTGGCGGGAGATCCACAATGAGCAGTTCTTC. Translating it yields CASSLAWREIHNEQFF.

This chain links TRBV9 with TRBJ2-1; a weak D match, TRBD2 (6 bases). Trimming left V 0 bases short and J 6 bases short, with 13 bases between. The germline V gene has CDR1 SGDLS and CDR2 YYNGEE. The CDR3 is made up of 15 amino acids. Written as DNA, the CDR3 is TGTGCCAGCAGCGTAGGGCTAGCGACAACCAATGAGCAGTTCTTC. Translation gives CASSVGLATTNEQFF.

This chain links TRBV7-9 with TRBJ2-3, with 7 positions matching TRBD2. The trim removed 4 bases at V and 0 bases at J, leaving 7 bases unmatched. Germline V gene data show CDR1 as SEHNR and CDR2 as FQNEAQ (reference sequence). The CDR3 loop spans 16 amino acids. CDR3 DNA: TGTGCCAGCAGCTCCCCTAGCGGAACTAGCACAGATACGCAGTATTTT. Translated: CASSSPSGTSTDTQYF. The full variable domain, rest sourced from reference TRBV7-9 and TRBJ2-3, is DTGVSQNPRHKITKRGQNVTFRCDPISEHNRLYWYRQTLGQGPEFLTYFQNEAQLEKSRLLSDRFSAERPKGSFSTLEIQRTEQGDSAMYLCASSSPSGTSTDTQYFGPGTRLTVL.

The chain links TRBV2 to TRBJ2-7; 9 nucleotides agree with TRBD1. V trimming: 10 bases; J trimming: 6 bases; junction bases outside the gene matches: 13. The CDR3 totals 14 residues. CDR1 is SNHLY, CDR2 FYNNEI, per germline. Here the CDR3 reads CATAAGQGPLEQYF. DNA for the CDR3: TGTGCCACTGCCGCGGGACAGGGCCCCCTCGAGCAGTACTTC. The full variable domain, completed using reference TRBV2 and TRBJ2-7, is EPEVTQTPSHQVTQMGQEVILRCVPISNHLYFYWYRQILGQKVEFLVSFYNNEISEKSEIFDDQFSVERPDGSNFTLKIRSTKLEDSAMYFCATAAGQGPLEQYFGPGTRLTVT.

This clone came up once. The V and J genes are TRBV18 and TRBJ1-2; D call uncertain. Trimming took 5 bases from V and 4 from J, leaving 11 bases between them. The CDR3 totals 13 residues. Germline V CDR1 and CDR2: KGHSH, LQKENI. The CDR3 nucleotides read TGTGCCAGCTCAGGGAGCCTCGTCTATGGCTACACCTTC. It translates to CASSGSLVYGYTF.

The chain links TRBV5-1 to TRBJ2-5, with 14 bases identical to TRBD2. The CDR3 length is 18 residues. V lost 4 bases, J lost 5 bases, and 13 bases stayed unmatched. The germline gives CDR1 SGHRS, CDR2 YFSETQ. The CDR3 is CASSGKGLAGERTETQYF. DNA for the CDR3: TGCGCCAGCAGCGGGAAGGGACTAGCGGGAGAAAGGACGGAGACCCAGTACTTC.

The V gene is TRBV28, the J gene TRBJ1-5, with 9 bases aligning to TRBD1. CDR3 length equals 15 residues. Germline CDR1 MDHEN, CDR2 SYDVKM. Trimming took 2 bases from V and 7 from J; bases not matched to a gene: 6. The CDR3 nucleotides are TGTGCCAGCAGTTTAGGGGACAGGGACCGGCAGCCCCAGCATTTT. Amino acids: CASSLGDRDRQPQHF.

V is TRBV2 and J is TRBJ2-1; 7 bases fit TRBD2. Trimming cost V 3 bases and J 4 bases; bases outside gene matches: 9. The germline gives CDR1 SNHLY, CDR2 FYNNEI. The CDR3 is 16 amino acids. CDR3 sequence (DNA): TGTGCCAGCAGTGATGGGGCTAGCGGAACTTACAATGAGCAGTTCTTC. Its protein product is CASSDGASGTYNEQFF.

V usage is TRBV6-5 and J usage is TRBJ1-4; 7 bases map to TRBD1. CDR1 and CDR2 from the germline V gene are MNHEY and SVGAGI. The CDR3 has 15 residues. V lost 2 bases and J lost 7; bases outside the gene matches: 7. The CDR3 DNA reads TGTGCCAGCAGTTACGTATCAGGGGGAAGTGAAAAACTGTTTTTT. Protein sequence: CASSYVSGGSEKLFF.

This clone has only one observation. CDR3 coding DNA: TGTGCCAGTCGCGACAGGGTCCACGAGCAGTACTTC. Translated, it gives CASRDRVHEQYF. This chain links TRBV19 with TRBJ2-7; 7 bases align to TRBD1. The CDR3 has 12 amino acids. Germline assignment: CDR1 LNHDA and CDR2 SQIVND (reference sequence). V shed 8 bases and J 5 bases; nucleotides not matched to a gene: 6. Full variable domain (missing parts from reference TRBV19 and TRBJ2-7): DGGITQSPKYLFRKEGQNVTLSCEQNLNHDAMYWYRQDPGQGLRLIYYSQIVNDFQKGDIAEGYSVSREKKESFPLTVTSAQKNPTAFYLCASRDRVHEQYFGPGTRLTVT.

V usage is TRBV11-2 and J usage is TRBJ2-7; D may be TRBD2 (6 bases). Germline-derived CDR1 and CDR2 are SGHAT and FQNNGV. This CDR3 region has 14 residues. V gave up 4 bases and J gave up 6 bases, with 16 bases separating them. In DNA form, the CDR3 reads TGTGCCAGCAGCTCGCCGGGACTTACTCGCGAGCAGTACTTC. It is translated as CASSSPGLTREQYF.

The chain combines TRBV9 with TRBJ2-3; 14 bases fit TRBD2. J was trimmed by 6 bases and V by 4 bases; bases with no gene match: 7. CDR1 and CDR2 (germline): SGDLS, YYNGEE. CDR3 size: 16 residues. The CDR3 sequence: CASSPGTSGSMDTQYF. CDR3 bases: TGTGCCAGCAGCCCCGGGACTAGCGGGAGTATGGATACGCAGTATTTT.

This chain joins TRBV28 and TRBJ1-5; maybe TRBD1 (6 bases). Germline CDR1 is MDHEN and CDR2 is SYDVKM. This CDR3 has 17 residues. V gave up 5 bases and J gave up 3 bases, with 20 bases separating them. CDR3 amino acids: CASSPWGGGRVNQPQHF. The CDR3 DNA is TGTGCCAGCAGTCCCTGGGGGGGCGGGAGGGTCAATCAGCCCCAGCATTTT.

The V call is TRBV10-3, the J call TRBJ2-2, with 15 bases aligning to TRBD2. Germline V gene lookup returns CDR1 ENHRY and CDR2 SYGVKD. The CDR3 length is 16 residues. Trimming at V came to 10 bases and at J to 5 bases, leaving 8 bases not matched to a gene. Written as DNA, the CDR3 is TGTGCCACGAAAGGGACTAGCGGGAGGCTTACCGGGGAGCTGTTTTTT. Protein: CATKGTSGRLTGELFF.

The chain combines TRBV25-1 with TRBJ1-5; TRBD1 matches 8 bases. V shed 6 bases, J shed 7 bases, and the junction held 14 bases outside the gene matches. Germline V CDR1 and CDR2: MGHDK, SYGVNS. The length of the CDR3 is 16 residues. CDR3 in amino acids: CASRDRGQVPNQPQHF. CDR3 bases: TGTGCCAGCAGAGACAGGGGTCAGGTCCCAAACCAGCCCCAGCATTTT. Full variable domain (rest looked up from reference TRBV25-1 and TRBJ1-5): EADIYQTPRYLVIGTGKKITLECSQTMGHDKMYWYQQDPGMELHLIHYSYGVNSTEKGDLSSESTVSRIRTEHFPLTLESARPSHTSQYLCASRDRGQVPNQPQHFGDGTRLSIL.

This chain joins TRBV28 and TRBJ1-2; 7 bases line up with TRBD1. Germline V gene lookup returns CDR1 MDHEN and CDR2 SYDVKM. This CDR3 is built from 13 residues. V lost 3 bases, J lost 4 bases, and 2 bases stayed unmatched. The CDR3 DNA is TGTGCCAGCAGTTTGGGACAGACCTATGGCTACACCTTC. Translation gives CASSLGQTYGYTF.

J is TRBJ2-2 and V is TRBV28; TRBD1 aligns across 10 bases. CDR1 MDHEN and CDR2 SYDVKM come from the germline V gene. The junction had 8 bases not matched to a gene; V was cut back by 7 bases and J by 6 bases. The CDR3 length is 15 residues. Here the CDR3 DNA reads TGTGCCAGCACCCCGGGACAGGGGTCCCCCGGGGAGCTGTTTTTT. It translates to CASTPGQGSPGELFF.

The chain joins TRBV5-6 to TRBJ2-3; the match to TRBD1 covers 10 bases. The junction had 5 bases not matched to a gene; V was cut back by 1 base and J by 3 bases. The germline V gene has CDR1 SGHDT and CDR2 YYEEEE. The CDR3 contains 16 residues. The CDR3 region is CASSLPGQGLTDTQYF. The CDR3 region has the DNA TGTGCCAGCAGCTTGCCGGGACAGGGGCTGACAGATACGCAGTATTTT.